The 27 T cell receptor beta chains below all came from one sample that was sequenced in a study of blood T cells in healthy people across ages. The use of a sample-barcoded 5' primer and a J-beta primer mix characterized a second PCR of roughly 7 to 12 cycles. TCRdb used MiXCR to reprocess the 5' RACE reads, holding one entry per CDR3 protein. Of fewer than 900,000 distinct CDR3 sequences in the sample, around 36% were seen once. Sample: blood. The receptors derive from a man aged 18 to 30 in good health.

As regards this clonotype: At one end the junction does not follow the germline gene, possibly because of a read error. The gene calls are TRBV7-7 and TRBJ2-1; 7 bases match TRBD1. The CDR3 contains 14 residues. Germline V CDR1 and CDR2: SSHAT, FNYEAQ (reference sequence). The CDR3 DNA reads TGTGCTAGCAGCTTAGCCGGCAGGGGGAATGAGCAGTTCTTC. Translating gives CASSLAGRGNEQFF.

This clonotype was counted at least ten times. This chain joins TRBV7-9 and TRBJ2-6, with D hard to call. Trimming took 0 bases from V and 1 from J, leaving 7 bases between them. The CDR3 sequence is 16 residues long. Germline V gene data show CDR1 as SEHNR and CDR2 as FQNEAQ (reference sequence). The CDR3, as DNA: TGTGCCAGCAGCTTAGCTCGCGTATCTGGGGCCAACGTCCTGACTTTC. Amino acid sequence: CASSLARVSGANVLTF.

The V call is TRBV21-1, the J call TRBJ2-5; TRBD2 is the table's D call, not checked against the DNA. TRBV21-1 is classified as a pseudogene. This CDR3 is 17 amino acids long. CDR3 in amino acids: CASSKVGGPPTYETQYF. CDR3 nucleotides: TGTGCCAGCAGCAAAGTGGGCGGGCCACCGACATACGAGACCCAGTACTTC.

The rearrangement links TRBV12-1 to TRBJ2-4; TRBD2 is the table's D call, not checked against the DNA. The J call may be faulty, since TRBJ2-7 better matches the DNA end. TRBV12-1 corresponds to a pseudogene. The length of the CDR3 is 14 residues. CDR3 amino acids: CASSALRDPDEQYF. For the CDR3, the DNA is TGTGCCAGCAGCGCCCTCAGGGACCCCGACGAGCAGTACTTC.

The chain is built from TRBV5-5 and TRBJ2-5, with 8 nucleotides matching TRBD1. Germline CDR1 is SGHKS and CDR2 is YYEKEE (reference sequence). The length of the CDR3 is 15 residues. The ends lost 6 bases at V and 2 bases at J; junction bases unmatched: 9. The CDR3 loop reads CASTLPTGGQETQYF. CDR3 in DNA: TGTGCCAGCACCCTACCTACAGGGGGGCAAGAGACCCAGTACTTC.

In DNA form, the CDR3 reads TGTGCCTGGAGTACATCCTACGAGCAGTACTTC. Translation gives CAWSTSYEQYF. The V call is TRBV30, the J call TRBJ2-7; no definite D call. Germline loops: CDR1 GTSNPN, CDR2 SVGIG (reference sequence). The CDR3 has 11 residues. V lost 2 bases and J lost 1, with 3 bases in between.

This chain connects TRBV12-3 or TRBV12-4 to TRBJ2-1, with 8 bases lining up with TRBD2. The DNA end lines up better with TRBJ2-7; the J call may be wrong. This CDR3 region has 16 residues. This chain's CDR3 is CASSSPGGPRYNEQYF. In nucleotides, the CDR3 is TGTGCCAGCAGTTCCCCGGGGGGGCCACGTTACAATGAGCAGTACTTC.

This clonotype was detected a few times. The chain recombines TRBV20-1 with TRBJ2-5; TRBD2 aligns across 8 bases. V lost 6 bases and J lost 5; bases outside the gene matches: 11. The germline gives CDR1 DFQATT, CDR2 SNEGSKA (reference sequence). This CDR3 has 14 residues. Here the CDR3 reads CSAPATGGRETQYF. The CDR3 DNA follows: TGCAGTGCCCCCGCGACGGGGGGGCGTGAGACCCAGTACTTC.

CDR3 loop: CSARAPTGRGSAYEQYF. For the CDR3, the DNA is TGCAGTGCTAGAGCTCCGACAGGGAGGGGTAGTGCCTACGAGCAGTACTTC. This chain links TRBV20-1 with TRBJ2-7; D could derive from TRBD1 or TRBD2 (7 bases each). The CDR3 consists of 17 residues. Germline V gives CDR1 DFQATT, CDR2 SNEGSKA (reference sequence). Trimming cost V 1 base and J 2 bases, with 21 bases left between them.

The chain couples TRBV9 to TRBJ2-1, with 9 positions matching TRBD1. CDR3 length: 15 residues. Trimming removed 4 bases from V and 9 bases from J; junction bases left unmatched: 11. Germline V gene sequence: CDR1 SGDLS, CDR2 YYNGEE. The CDR3 spells CASSRPGQGHSEQFF. The CDR3 DNA sequence: TGTGCCAGCAGCAGACCGGGACAGGGTCACAGTGAGCAGTTCTTC.

Here the CDR3 DNA reads TGTGCCAGCAGTTTTTATATCGACAGCGCCACTGAAGCTTTCTTT. Translated: CASSFYIDSATEAFF. The V and J genes are TRBV12-3 or TRBV12-4 and TRBJ1-1; perhaps TRBD1 as D (5 bases). The CDR3 contains 15 residues. The V end lost 3 bases, the J end lost 4 bases, and 15 bases lay between the germline ends.

The count of this clonotype is one. J is TRBJ1-6 and V is TRBV2, with TRBD1 identical over 7 bases. This CDR3 has 17 residues. The V gene's germline CDR1 is SNHLY and CDR2 FYNNEI. The J segment lost 1 base and the V segment lost 4 bases, leaving 7 bases of the junction unmatched. The CDR3 sequence: CASSAGTAISYNSPLHF. CDR3 bases: TGTGCCAGCAGTGCAGGGACAGCTATATCCTATAATTCACCCCTCCACTTT.

This clonotype was observed at least ten times. V and J are TRBV27 and TRBJ2-3; D is possibly TRBD2 (6 bases). CDR1 MNHEY and CDR2 SMNVEV come from the germline V gene (reference sequence). With 3 bases removed from V and 6 bases from J, the gap between germline ends came to 13 bases. There are 14 residues in the CDR3. The CDR3 region has the DNA TGTGCCAGCAGTTTGGAAGGGCTAGCGGATACGCAGTATTTT. This codes for CASSLEGLADTQYF.

V usage is TRBV6-5 and J usage is TRBJ2-1; tentatively, D is TRBD1 (5 bases). Between the trimmed V and J ends, which lost 3 bases and 0 bases, there was a span of 12 bases. The CDR3 spans 16 residues. CDR1 and CDR2 (germline): MNHEY, SVGAGI. DNA of the CDR3: TGTGCCAGCAGTTATAGGGCAGACAGCTCCTACAATGAGCAGTTCTTC. It codes for CASSYRADSSYNEQFF.

This clonotype was counted only a few times. The chain carries TRBV4-3 and TRBJ1-6, with 9 positions matching TRBD1. The V segment lost 3 bases and the J segment 10 bases; nucleotides outside the gene matches: 7. Germline lookup yields CDR1 LGHNA and CDR2 YSLEER. The CDR3 loop spans 15 amino acids. CDR3 sequence reads: CASSQSGDRDSPLHF. CDR3 DNA: TGCGCCAGCAGCCAGTCCGGGGACAGGGACTCACCCCTCCACTTT.

This clonotype was detected ten times or more. V is TRBV27 and J is TRBJ2-7; TRBD1 might be the D (5 bases). Germline V CDR1 and CDR2: MNHEY, SMNVEV (reference sequence). The CDR3 runs 16 residues. Between the trimmed V and J ends, which lost 2 bases and 0 bases, there was a span of 14 bases. CDR3 sequence (DNA): TGTGCCAGCAGTTTAGACAGCCCCCGATCCTCCTACGAGCAGTACTTC. This translates into CASSLDSPRSSYEQYF.

This clonotype showed up just once. One junction end does not reproduce the germline sequence, and a read error may be involved. The chain has TRBV6-6 and TRBJ2-1; D gene uncertain. There are 13 residues in the CDR3. Germline lookup yields CDR1 MNHNY and CDR2 SVGAGI (reference sequence). Written as DNA, the CDR3 is TGTGCCAGCAGTGACTCGTCTAGGAATGAGCAGTTCTTC. It yields the protein CASSDSSRNEQFF.

The rearrangement joins TRBV9 to TRBJ2-1; either TRBD1 or TRBD2 may fit D (6 bases each). The DNA end is more similar to TRBJ2-7, so the J call may be wrong. The CDR3 loop spans 17 amino acids. CDR1 is SGDLS, CDR2 YYNGEE, per germline. CDR3 bases: TGTGCCAGCAGCGTAGACGGGGGCCCCCCGGACTACAATGAGCAGTACTTC. The encoded protein is CASSVDGGPPDYNEQYF.

The chain links TRBV12-3 or TRBV12-4 to TRBJ1-2, with a tentative D call TRBD1 (5 bases). This CDR3 comprises 12 residues. The V gene lost 7 bases and the J gene lost 10 bases, with 16 bases spanning the gap. Written as DNA, the CDR3 is TGTGCCAGCACCCAAGACAGACCGCCCTACACCTTC. Its protein product is CASTQDRPPYTF.

This clonotype was observed many times. J is TRBJ2-3 and V is TRBV4-3; the D gene is possibly TRBD1 (6 bases). With 1 base removed from V and 11 bases from J, the gap between germline ends came to 13 bases. Germline V lookup: CDR1 LGHNA, CDR2 YSLEER. The CDR3 runs 13 residues. DNA for the CDR3: TGCGCCAGCAGCCAAGTTCCAGGACAGTGGCAGTATTTT. Encoded protein: CASSQVPGQWQYF.

In this sample, this clonotype turned up once. Compared with germline, one end of the junction differs, possibly owing to a read error. The DNA for the CDR3 is TGTGCCAGCAGCTCACCGGGACAAAACAATGAGCGGTTCTTC. Translation gives CASSSPGQNNERFF. The J gene is TRBJ2-1, the V gene TRBV11-3, with D possibly matching TRBD1 (6 bases). The CDR3 spans 14 residues. The germline V gene encodes CDR1 SGHNT and CDR2 YENEEA.

The genes are TRBV6-5 and TRBJ2-1; D is unresolved. The CDR3 extends over 16 amino acids. The ends were cut back, 2 bases at V and 0 bases at J, with 11 bases in the middle. Germline V gives CDR1 MNHEY, CDR2 SVGAGI. The chain's CDR3 is CASSYVGGSSYNEQFF. CDR3 coding DNA: TGTGCCAGCAGTTACGTTGGCGGAAGCTCCTACAATGAGCAGTTCTTC.

There are a few counts of this clonotype. The chain uses TRBV4-3 and TRBJ1-2, with D unclear. Germline loops: CDR1 LGHNA, CDR2 YSLEER. The CDR3 loop spans 17 amino acids. V lost 0 bases and J lost 2, with 16 bases in between. The CDR3 region has the DNA TGCGCCAGCAGCCAAGATGCGGTCCGCGTCGGGAACTATGGCTACACCTTC. Its translation: CASSQDAVRVGNYGYTF.

This clonotype was picked up a small number of times. The chain combines TRBV7-2 with TRBJ2-5, with D perhaps assigned TRBD1 or TRBD2 (5 bases each). Trimming took off 2 bases at V and 1 base at J, with 8 bases between the two ends. The CDR3 consists of 14 residues. CDR1 is SGHTA and CDR2 is FQGNSA in the germline V gene. The CDR3, as DNA: TGTGCCAGCAGCTTAATCGGGGCCCAAGAGACCCAGTACTTC. Translated: CASSLIGAQETQYF.

The chain links TRBV6-1 to TRBJ1-3, with 7 positions matching TRBD1. Trimming removed 6 bases from V and 0 bases from J; junction bases left unmatched: 5. Germline assignment: CDR1 MNHNS and CDR2 SASEGT. The CDR3 runs 15 residues. CDR3 region: CASSVGTVSGNTIYF. The DNA for the CDR3 is TGTGCCAGCAGCGTCGGGACAGTCTCTGGAAACACCATATATTTT.

The chain uses TRBV7-8 and TRBJ1-5; TRBD1 agrees at 10 bases. Germline CDR1 SGHVS, CDR2 FQNEAQ. The CDR3 runs 17 residues. With V trimmed by 4 bases and J by 3 bases, 9 bases remained unmatched. The CDR3 reads CASSSNPGQGTNQPQHF. CDR3 DNA: TGTGCCAGCAGCTCGAACCCGGGACAGGGGACCAATCAGCCCCAGCATTTT.

This clonotype was seen a few times. This chain links TRBV4-3 with TRBJ1-1, with D possibly TRBD1 on 6 matching bases. The V gene's germline CDR1 is LGHNA and CDR2 YSLEER. The CDR3 spans 11 residues. V was clipped by 6 bases and J by 6 bases, with 8 bases between them. The CDR3 DNA sequence: TGCGCCAGCAGAGGGGGGGCTGAAGCTTTCTTT. It is translated as CASRGGAEAFF.